Each of the 21 T cell receptor beta chains below was sequenced from the same sample in a study of blood T cell repertoires in COVID-19 (TCRdb year 2020). The receptor library was made with the immunoSEQ multiplex PCR assay. TCRdb provides this immuneACCESS table in a form limited to in-frame rearrangements. Some clones are lacking; in checked studies, under half of them reflect an unresolved V gene, and why the rest are absent is not known. This sample lists around 200,000 clones; roughly 80% were detected once. 13% to 15% of the sample is held by the ten biggest clonotypes. The sample consisted of peripheral blood. Receptor source: a man under 40 with active or convalescent COVID-19.

This sequence joins TRBV6-4 and TRBJ2-7; 11 nucleotides align to TRBD1. Germline CDR1 is MRHNA and CDR2 is SNTAGT. The V and J ends lost 6 bases and 6 bases, in that order; junction bases with no gene match: 10. The CDR3 extends over 15 amino acids. CDR3 sequence reads: CASRPPDRGPLEQYV. DNA for the CDR3: TGTGCCAGCAGGCCGCCGGACAGGGGGCCCCTCGAGCAGTACGTC.

V is TRBV3-1 (or the pseudogene TRBV3-2) and J is TRBJ1-6; D is undetermined. V lost 0 bases and J lost 6, with 15 bases in between. The CDR3 totals 17 residues. CDR1 and CDR2 from the germline V gene are LGHDT and YNNKEL (reference sequence). CDR3 loop: CASSQEFLRRPNSPLHF. In DNA, the CDR3 is TGTGCCAGCAGCCAAGAATTTCTCCGGAGGCCTAATTCACCCCTCCACTTT.

This clone was seen more than once but under ten times. V usage is TRBV6-5 and J usage is TRBJ1-5; the match to TRBD1 covers 7 bases. The CDR3 spans 15 residues. Trimming took 5 bases from V and 2 from J; bases not matched to a gene: 6. Germline-derived CDR1 and CDR2 are MNHEY and SVGAGI. This CDR3 reads CASSQQGNGNQPQHF. CDR3 DNA sequence: TGTGCCAGCAGTCAACAGGGGAATGGCAATCAGCCCCAGCATTTT.

The chain uses TRBV28 and TRBJ1-2, with D uncertain. The CDR3 has 15 residues. Looked up from germline, CDR1 is MDHEN and CDR2 is SYDVKM. V was cut by 1 base and J by 1 base, with 10 bases left in between. CDR3 nucleotides: TGTGCCAGCAGTTTATTCGCAGGCCTTAACTATGGCTACACCTTC. Its protein is CASSLFAGLNYGYTF.

The rearrangement joins TRBV12-5 to TRBJ2-2; D not resolved. Germline lookup yields CDR1 LGHNT and CDR2 FRNRAP. Trimming left V 6 bases short and J 1 base short, with 9 bases between. CDR3 length: 14 residues. The chain's CDR3 is CASGPPGNTGELFF. The DNA for the CDR3 is TGTGCTAGTGGCCCCCCGGGGAACACCGGGGAGCTGTTTTTT.

The chain has TRBV3-1 (or the pseudogene TRBV3-2) and TRBJ1-1, with TRBD1 matching over 8 bases. Germline CDR1 reads LGHDT; CDR2 reads YNNKEL (reference sequence). V dropped 3 bases and J dropped 0; count of bases not matched to a gene: 0. The CDR3 has 14 amino acids. The CDR3, as DNA: TGTGCCAGCAGCCAGGACAGGGTGAACACTGAAGCTTTCTTT. Amino acids: CASSQDRVNTEAFF.

This chain connects TRBV6-5 to TRBJ1-1; possibly TRBD1 for D (5 bases). The CDR3 totals 13 residues. The V end lost 6 bases, the J end lost 5 bases, and 13 bases lay between the germline ends. Germline values: CDR1 MNHEY, CDR2 SVGAGI. The CDR3 nucleotides read TGTGCCAGCAGCGGGGGGGATGGGACTGAAGCTTTCTTT. Protein sequence: CASSGGDGTEAFF.

This chain links TRBV5-6 with TRBJ1-6; the D is unclear. CDR1 and CDR2 from the germline V gene are SGHDT and YYEEEE. Trimming left V 1 base short and J 7 bases short, with 15 bases between. The CDR3 spans 16 residues. The CDR3 is CASSLRAVSRNSPLHF. CDR3 DNA: TGTGCCAGCAGCTTGAGAGCGGTATCGCGGAATTCACCCCTCCACTTT. Complete variable domain (other parts from reference TRBV5-6 and TRBJ1-6): DAGVTQSPTHLIKTRGQQVTLRCSPKSGHDTVSWYQQALGQGPQFIFQYYEEEERQRGNFPDRFSGHQFPNYSSELNVNALLLGDSALYLCASSLRAVSRNSPLHFGNGTRLTVT.

This clone was found once. The rearrangement links TRBV2 to TRBJ1-1, with D possibly being TRBD1 (5 bases). The V gene lost 1 base and the J gene lost 5 bases, with 11 bases spanning the gap. This CDR3 has 14 residues. Per the germline V gene, CDR1 is SNHLY and CDR2 is FYNNEI. CDR3 sequence (DNA): TGTGCCAGCAGTGAAGGGGGGGTATGGACTGAAGCTTTCTTT. Protein: CASSEGGVWTEAFF.

The chain employs TRBV11-2 and TRBJ2-7; 7 bases fit TRBD2. The J segment lost 1 base and the V segment lost 8 bases, leaving 11 bases of the junction unmatched. Germline-derived CDR1 and CDR2 are SGHAT and FQNNGV. There are 15 residues in the CDR3. The CDR3 bases are TGTGCCAGCGGAAACCCGGGGGGAGGGTCCTACGAGCAGTACTTC. It translates to CASGNPGGGSYEQYF.

A single count supports this clone. The chain combines TRBV10-1 with TRBJ2-1, with TRBD2 matching 14 bases. Trimming at V came to 5 bases and at J to 5 bases, leaving 11 bases not matched to a gene. This CDR3 has 18 residues. Germline V gene data show CDR1 as WNHNN and CDR2 as SYGVQD (reference sequence). CDR3 DNA sequence: TGCGCCAGCAGTCCCAGCGGACTAGCGGGGGGCCCCCACAATGAGCAGTTCTTC. Its protein product is CASSPSGLAGGPHNEQFF.

V usage is TRBV4-3 and J usage is TRBJ2-7; D gene ambiguous. Trimming took off 0 bases at V and 3 bases at J, with 12 bases between the two ends. The CDR3 length is 15 residues. CDR1 and CDR2 (germline): LGHNA, YSLEER. In DNA, the CDR3 is TGCGCCAGCAGCCAAGAAATACAGCATGACTACGAGCAGTACTTC. Amino acids: CASSQEIQHDYEQYF.

The chain uses TRBV11-2 and TRBJ1-1; 8 positions agree with TRBD1. After removal of 4 bases from V and 3 bases from J, the junction contained 7 bases not matched to a gene. CDR1 is SGHAT and CDR2 is FQNNGV in the germline V gene. The CDR3 is 15 amino acids. The CDR3 DNA sequence: TGTGCCAGCAGCTCTAGACAGGGGAGGGACACTGAAGCTTTCTTT. Translated: CASSSRQGRDTEAFF.

The rearrangement joins TRBV6-2 or TRBV6-3 to TRBJ2-5; the match to TRBD1 covers 10 bases. Germline CDR1 MNHEY, CDR2 SVGEGT. CDR3 size: 17 residues. After removal of 6 bases from V and 3 bases from J, the junction contained 13 bases not matched to a gene. CDR3 protein: CASSRPSTGGMKETQYF. In DNA form, the CDR3 reads TGTGCCAGCAGCCGACCTTCGACAGGGGGCATGAAAGAGACCCAGTACTTC.

V and J are TRBV6-1 and TRBJ2-3; TRBD1 matches at 11 bases. Germline V lookup: CDR1 MNHNS, CDR2 SASEGT. V shed 4 bases, J shed 7 bases, and the junction held 16 bases outside the gene matches. The CDR3 consists of 18 residues. In nucleotides, the CDR3 is TGTGCCAGCAGTGCGAGGACAGGGGGCCTGTCAACGAGGCATACGCAGTATTTT. Its translation: CASSARTGGLSTRHTQYF.

The CDR3 is CASTGPGGPADTQYF. CDR3 coding DNA: TGTGCCAGCACCGGCCCGGGAGGGCCAGCAGATACGCAGTATTTT. The chain is built from TRBV2 and TRBJ2-3, with 8 bases fitting TRBD2. Germline CDR1 is SNHLY and CDR2 is FYNNEI. Trimming removed 7 bases from V and 4 bases from J; junction bases left unmatched: 10. There are 15 residues in the CDR3.

The J gene is TRBJ1-1, the V gene TRBV9; maybe TRBD1 (5 bases). Germline V lookup: CDR1 SGDLS, CDR2 YYNGEE. V was trimmed by 0 bases and J by 5 bases, leaving 11 bases between them. This CDR3 contains 14 residues. For the CDR3, the DNA is TGTGCCAGCAGCGTAGGCGGGGGAGGGACTGAAGCTTTCTTT. Protein sequence: CASSVGGGGTEAFF.

The chain has TRBV6-1 and TRBJ1-1; D remains unclear. Between the trimmed V and J ends, which lost 1 base and 3 bases, there was a span of 21 bases. Germline assignment: CDR1 MNHNS and CDR2 SASEGT. This CDR3 contains 18 residues. The CDR3 coding sequence is TGTGCCAGCAGTGAAGGAGCCCCATACCTCGGGGAGGACACTGAAGCTTTCTTT. Its protein product is CASSEGAPYLGEDTEAFF.

This clone turned up a few times. The chain is built from TRBV5-4 and TRBJ1-1; D might be TRBD1 (5 bases). This CDR3 is 17 amino acids long. V dropped 0 bases and J dropped 0 bases, with 15 bases sitting between them. CDR1 and CDR2 from the germline V gene are SGHNT and YYREEE (reference sequence). CDR3 in amino acids: CASSLDVRGGVNTEAFF. CDR3 bases: TGTGCCAGCAGCTTGGACGTACGCGGGGGTGTGAACACTGAAGCTTTCTTT.

The genes are TRBV27 and TRBJ2-6; perhaps TRBD2 as D (7 bases). The CDR3 has 15 amino acids. CDR1 and CDR2 (germline): MNHEY, SMNVEV (reference sequence). Between the trimmed V and J ends, which lost 5 bases and 4 bases, there was a span of 12 bases. CDR3: CASSRGGAGANVLTF. DNA of the CDR3: TGTGCCAGCAGTCGCGGGGGCGCGGGGGCCAACGTCCTGACTTTC.

This clone appeared a few times. J is TRBJ1-4 and V is TRBV7-8, with 7 bases fitting TRBD1. The CDR3 contains 18 residues. J lost 0 bases, V lost 1 base, and 8 bases had no gene match. Germline assignment: CDR1 SGHVS and CDR2 FQNEAQ. The CDR3 sequence: CASSLGDRSPSTNEKLFF. Here the CDR3 DNA reads TGTGCCAGCAGCTTAGGGGACAGAAGCCCTTCAACTAATGAAAAACTGTTTTTT.